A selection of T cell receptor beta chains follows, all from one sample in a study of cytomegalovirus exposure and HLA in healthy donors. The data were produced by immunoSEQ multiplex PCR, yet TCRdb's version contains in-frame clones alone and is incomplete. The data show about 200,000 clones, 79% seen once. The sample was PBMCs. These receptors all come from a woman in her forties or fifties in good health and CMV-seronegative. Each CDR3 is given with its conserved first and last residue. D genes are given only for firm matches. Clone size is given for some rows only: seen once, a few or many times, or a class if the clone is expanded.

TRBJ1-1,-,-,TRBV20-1,CNARLGGRAFF,TGCAATGCTAGGCTAGGGGGTAGGGCTTTCTTT
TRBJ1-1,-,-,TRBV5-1,CASSLFGQNTEAFF,TGCGCCAGCAGCTTGTTCGGACAGAACACTGAAGCTTTCTTT
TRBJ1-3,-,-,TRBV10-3,CAINPGSSGNTIYF,TGTGCCATCAATCCGGGGAGCTCTGGAAACACCATATATTTT
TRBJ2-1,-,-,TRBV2,CASSSNEGGEQFF,TGTGCCAGCAGTTCCAACGAAGGGGGTGAGCAGTTCTTC
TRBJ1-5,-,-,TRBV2,CASSGWTESVPQHF,TGTGCCAGCAGTGGGTGGACAGAGAGCGTACCCCAGCATTTT
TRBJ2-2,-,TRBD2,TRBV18,CASSPRTGGTTGELFF,TGTGCCAGCTCACCCCGGACGGGGGGGACCACCGGGGAGCTGTTTTTT
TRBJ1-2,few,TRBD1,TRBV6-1,CASSEATGTGRNYGYTF,TGTGCCAGCAGTGAAGCGACGGGGACAGGGAGGAACTATGGCTACACCTTC
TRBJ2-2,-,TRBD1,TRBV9,CASGQGMYTGALFF,TGTGCCAGCGGACAGGGAATGTACACCGGGGCGCTGTTTTTT
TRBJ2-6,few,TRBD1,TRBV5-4,CASNRGTGANVLTF,TGTGCCAGCAACAGGGGCACTGGGGCCAACGTCCTGACTTTC
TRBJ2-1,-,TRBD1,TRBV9,CASSVDGQGIDEQFF,TGTGCCAGCAGCGTAGACGGACAGGGGATCGATGAGCAGTTCTTC
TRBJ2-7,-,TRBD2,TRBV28,CASSPSLAGKYEQYF,TGTGCCAGCAGTCCCTCACTAGCGGGAAAATACGAGCAGTACTTC
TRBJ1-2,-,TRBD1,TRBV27,CASSSGTGVYGYTF,TGTGCCAGCAGTTCCGGGACAGGGGTCTATGGCTACACCTTC
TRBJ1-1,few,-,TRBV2,CASFGHPNTEAFF,TGTGCCAGCTTCGGACACCCAAACACTGAAGCTTTTTTT
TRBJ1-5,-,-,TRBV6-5,CASSRTREVNQPQHF,TGTGCCAGCAGTAGAACCCGGGAGGTTAATCAGCCCCAGCATTTT
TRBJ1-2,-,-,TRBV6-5,CASSPTGNRYTF,TGTGCCAGCAGTCCCACAGGAAACCGCTACACCTTC
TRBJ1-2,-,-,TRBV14,CASSRRTVTSGYTF,TGTGCCAGCAGCCGAAGGACAGTAACGAGTGGCTACACCTTC
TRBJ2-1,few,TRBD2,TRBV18,CASSPGLALNEQFF,TGTGCCAGCTCACCCGGACTAGCTCTAAATGAGCAGTTCTTC
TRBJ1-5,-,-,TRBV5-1,CASSLEGRGGQPQHF,TGCGCCAGCAGCTTGGAAGGCAGGGGTGGACAGCCCCAGCATTTT
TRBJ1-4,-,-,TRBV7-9,CSSSSITGGGGWGEKLFF,TGTTCCAGCAGCTCCATCACCGGAGGTGGGGGCTGGGGTGAAAAACTGTTTTTT
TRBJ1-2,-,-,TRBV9,CASSPNRDYGYTF,TGTGCCAGCAGCCCCAACAGGGACTATGGCTACACCTTC
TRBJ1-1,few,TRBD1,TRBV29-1,CSAVFGTGLRAFF,TGCAGCGCTGTTTTCGGGACAGGGCTTCGAGCTTTCTTT
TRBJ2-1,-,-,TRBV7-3,CASSLTPGNEQFF,TGTGCCAGCAGCTTAACGCCGGGCAATGAGCAGTTCTTC
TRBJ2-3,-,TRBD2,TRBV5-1,CASSSSRTSGSGSGDTQYF,TGCGCCAGCAGCTCCTCCCGGACTAGCGGGAGTGGGAGTGGGGATACGCAGTATTTT
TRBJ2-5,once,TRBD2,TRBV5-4,CASSSRTSGQQETQYF,TGTGCCAGCAGTTCCCGGACTAGCGGGCAACAAGAGACCCAGTACTTC
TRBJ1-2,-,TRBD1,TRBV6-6,CASSTGGTGGIYGYTF,TGTGCCAGCAGTACAGGGGGGACAGGGGGCATCTATGGCTACACCTTC
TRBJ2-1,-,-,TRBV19,CASSIWQGLGRPNNEQFF,TGTGCCAGTAGTATTTGGCAGGGGTTGGGGCGCCCAAACAATGAGCAGTTCTTC
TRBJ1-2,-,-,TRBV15,CATSRAGEYGYTF,TGTGCCACCAGCAGAGCGGGGGAGTATGGCTACACCTTC
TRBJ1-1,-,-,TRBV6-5,CASSLGHREAFF,TGTGCCAGCAGTCTTGGACACCGTGAAGCTTTCTTT
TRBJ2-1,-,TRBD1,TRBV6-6,CASSYFGTGEYNEQFF,TGTGCCAGCAGTTACTTCGGGACAGGGGAATACAATGAGCAGTTCTTC
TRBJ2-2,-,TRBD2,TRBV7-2,CASSFEAGGYTGELFF,TGTGCCAGCAGCTTCGAAGCGGGGGGTTACACCGGGGAGCTGTTTTTT
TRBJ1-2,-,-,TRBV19,CASSIRGPGQLIYGYTF,TGTGCCAGTAGTATAAGAGGGCCGGGTCAGCTCATCTATGGCTACACCTTC
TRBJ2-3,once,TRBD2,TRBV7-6,CASSWREGRGSTQYF,TGTGCCAGCAGCTGGCGGGAGGGCCGCGGGTCTACGCAGTATTTT
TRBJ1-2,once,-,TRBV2,CASGRDPGGYGYTF,TGTGCCAGCGGCCGGGACCCCGGGGGCTATGGCTACACCTTC
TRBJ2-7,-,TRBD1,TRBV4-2,CASSPRTGGGEQYF,TGTGCCAGCAGCCCTCGGACAGGGGGAGGCGAGCAGTACTTC
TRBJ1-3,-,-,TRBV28,CASSFSGVGDGTIYF,TGTGCCAGCAGTTTTTCGGGAGTCGGGGACGGCACCATATATTTT
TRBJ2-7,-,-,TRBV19,CASSEGRGTYEQYF,TGTGCCAGTAGTGAAGGGCGGGGTACCTACGAGCAGTACTTC
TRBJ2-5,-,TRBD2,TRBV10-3,CAISEGPSGGQETQYF,TGTGCCATCAGTGAGGGTCCTAGCGGGGGGCAAGAGACCCAGTACTTC
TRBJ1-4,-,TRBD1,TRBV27,CASRARDSWYGEKLFF,TGTGCCAGCAGAGCTCGGGACAGTTGGTATGGCGAAAAACTGTTTTTT
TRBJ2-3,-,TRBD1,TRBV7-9,CASKGALTDTQYF,TGTGCCAGCAAGGGGGCCCTCACAGATACGCAGTATTTT
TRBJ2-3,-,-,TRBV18,CASSPLGGDVTQYF,TGTGCCAGCTCACCACTAGGGGGGGACGTTACGCAGTATTTT
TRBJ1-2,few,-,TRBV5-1,CASSFGTGTTF,-
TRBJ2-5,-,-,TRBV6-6,CASSRGGGRWETQYF,TGTGCCAGCAGCCGGGGAGGAGGCCGGTGGGAGACCCAGTACTTC
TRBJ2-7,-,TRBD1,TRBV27,CASSNHRGTWEQYF,TGTGCCAGCAGTAACCACAGGGGGACGTGGGAGCAGTACTTC
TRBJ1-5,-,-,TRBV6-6,CASSYNGGGNQPQHF,TGTGCCAGCAGTTACAATGGAGGAGGCAATCAGCCCCAGCATTTT
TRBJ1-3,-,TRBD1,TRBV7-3,CASSTGGGFGNTIYF,TGTGCCAGCAGCACAGGGGGAGGGTTTGGAAACACCATATATTTT
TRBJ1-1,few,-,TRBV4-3,CASSQEGGGFGGAFF,TGCGCCAGCAGCCAAGAAGGGGGGGGATTTGGGGGAGCTTTCTTT
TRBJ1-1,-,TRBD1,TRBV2,CASSEAGTGGAEAFF,TGTGCCAGCAGTGAAGCTGGGACAGGGGGCGCTGAAGCTTTCTTT
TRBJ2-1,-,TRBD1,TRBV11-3,CASSVDRAGFEQFF,TGTGCCAGCAGCGTTGACAGGGCCGGTTTTGAGCAGTTCTTC
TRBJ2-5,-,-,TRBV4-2,CASSQVNGDQETQYF,TGTGCCAGCAGCCAAGTGAACGGGGACCAAGAGACCCAGTACTTC
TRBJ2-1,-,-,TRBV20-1,CSADTYNEQFF,TGCAGTGCTGACACCTACAATGAGCAGTTCTTC
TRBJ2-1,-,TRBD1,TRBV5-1,CASSPLMGQGAYNEQFF,TGCGCCAGCAGCCCACTAATGGGACAGGGGGCCTACAATGAGCAGTTCTTC
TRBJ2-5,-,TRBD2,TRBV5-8,CASSLPGGAETGTQYF,TGTGCCAGCAGCTTGCCCGGGGGGGCAGAAACGGGGACCCAGTACTTC
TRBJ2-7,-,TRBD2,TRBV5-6,CASSFPAGGPYEQYF,TGTGCCAGCAGCTTCCCAGCGGGAGGCCCCTACGAGCAGTACTTC
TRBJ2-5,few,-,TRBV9,CASSVSPRSQETQYF,TGTGCCAGCAGCGTTTCGCCGCGGAGCCAAGAGACCCAGTACTTC